Listed below are T cell receptor beta chains from one sample, sequenced in a study of blood T cells in healthy people across ages. TCRdb itself ran the 5' RACE reads through MiXCR, one entry per CDR3 protein. The sample lists about 1,000,000 distinct CDR3 sequences, 40% to 55% seen once, with 15% to 20% in the top ten. Specimen: blood. The receptors come from a woman aged 60-75 years in good health. The CDR3 runs from the conserved cysteine through the conserved F or W. The D gene is left open where the match is weak. Not all rows give a size; the values are once, few, many and, for expanded clones, a class.

V,size,J,D,DNA,CDR3
TRBV20-1,.,TRBJ2-4,TRBD2,TGCAGTGCACTAGCGGGGCTAGCCAAAAACATTCAGTACTTC,CSALAGLAKNIQYF
TRBV6-1,.,TRBJ2-1,TRBD1,TGTGCCAGCAGTGAAGGGACAGGACTCCACAATGAGCAGTTCTTC,CASSEGTGLHNEQFF
TRBV12-5,.,TRBJ2-3,.,TGTGCTAGTGGTTTGGCCACCCCGTCGGAAACGCAGTATTTT,CASGLATPSETQYF
TRBV5-1,.,TRBJ2-1,TRBD2,TGCGCCAGCAGCTTGAAGGCTAGCGGGAGGGGTGAGCAGTTCTTC,CASSLKASGRGEQFF
TRBV5-1,.,TRBJ2-1,.,TGCGCCAGCAGCTTGGGATTGGGCCCGGTTGGGGTAAATGAGCAGTTCTTC,CASSLGLGPVGVNEQFF
TRBV20-1,.,TRBJ2-2,.,TGCAGTGCTAGCCCTAGGACAGCTAACACCGGGGAGCTGTTTTTT,CSASPRTANTGELFF
TRBV6-5,.,TRBJ2-7,.,TGTGCCAGCAGTTACCACGGAACAGGGACCGAGCAGTACTTC,CASSYHGTGTEQYF
TRBV20-1,.,TRBJ2-1,.,TGCAGTGCTAGAGTTGCATCCTCCCCCCTCTCCTACAATGAGCAGTTCTTC,CSARVASSPLSYNEQFF
TRBV5-4,.,TRBJ2-5,TRBD2,TGTGCCAGCAGCTCCGGGACGGGACTAGCGGGAGAGACCCAGTACTTC,CASSSGTGLAGETQYF
TRBV3-1,.,TRBJ2-7,TRBD1,TGTGCCAGCAGCCCCGAAGGGACAGGGGGCGGCGAGCAGTACTTC,CASSPEGTGGGEQYF
TRBV20-1,.,TRBJ2-1,.,TGCAGTGCCCCCCCGGATGATTACAATGAGCAGTTCTTC,CSAPPDDYNEQFF
TRBV7-6,once,TRBJ2-4,.,TGTGCCAGCAGCTTAGGGGGTAGCTGGGGGGAGCAGTACTTC,CASSLGGSWGEQYF
TRBV28,.,TRBJ2-1,TRBD1,TGTGCCAGCAGTTACCGGGACAGGCACAATGAGCAGTTCTTC,CASSYRDRHNEQFF
TRBV20-1,.,TRBJ2-1,TRBD2,TGCAGTGCTAGAGAAGATCCCGGACTAGCGGGAAGTATCGCCAATGAGCAGTTCTTC,CSAREDPGLAGSIANEQFF
TRBV7-9,.,TRBJ2-5,.,TGTGCCAGCAGCCCAGACTCGACCCAGTACTTC,CASSPDSTQYF
TRBV7-9,few,TRBJ2-1,TRBD2,TGTGCCAGCAGCCCCCGGACTAGCGGGAGTTACAATGAGCAGTTCTTC,CASSPRTSGSYNEQFF
TRBV29-1,few,TRBJ2-2,TRBD1,TGCAGCGTTAAAGAACCGGGACAGGGGGCCGGGGAGCTGTTTTTT,CSVKEPGQGAGELFF
TRBV4-1,.,TRBJ2-3,TRBD1,TGCGCCAGCAGCCAGCCGGACAGGGCCCTCACAGATACGCAGTATTTT,CASSQPDRALTDTQYF
TRBV20-1,few,TRBJ1-4,.,TGCAGTGCTATGATGGTCCTATGGAGTGAAAAACTGTTTTTT,CSAMMVLWSEKLFF
TRBV23-1,.,TRBJ2-7,.,TGCGCCAGCGGAATAGGGGCGGAAACCTACGAGCAGTACTTC,CASGIGAETYEQYF
TRBV27,many,TRBJ2-3,.,TGTGCCAGCAGTTTATCGGCCAGGGGCTACACAGATACGCAGTATTTT,CASSLSARGYTDTQYF
TRBV7-9,.,TRBJ2-6,.,TGTGCCAGCAGCTTTTCGACAGTCTCTGGGGCCAACGTCCTGACTTTC,CASSFSTVSGANVLTF
TRBV29-1,.,TRBJ2-7,TRBD1,TGCAGCGTTGTCACAGGGGTTGAGCAGTACTTC,CSVVTGVEQYF
TRBV18,few,TRBJ1-1,.,TGTGCCAGCTCACCATCAGGCATGAACACTGAAGCTTTCTTT,CASSPSGMNTEAFF
TRBV9,.,TRBJ2-1,.,TGTGCCAGCAGCGTACTGGACATTAGCTCCTACAATGAGCAGTTCTTC,CASSVLDISSYNEQFF
TRBV7-8,.,TRBJ2-1,TRBD2,TGTGCCAGCAGCCTCCGGACTAGCGGGAGGCTCGATGAGCAGTTCTTC,CASSLRTSGRLDEQFF
TRBV7-2,.,TRBJ2-7,.,TGTGCCAGCACCCTTATAGTCGGCTACGAGCAGTACTTC,CASTLIVGYEQYF
TRBV20-1,.,TRBJ2-1,.,TGCAGTGCTAGAGATCTCTCGGGCGCCAATGAGCAGTTCTTC,CSARDLSGANEQFF
TRBV29-1,.,TRBJ2-5,TRBD1,TGCAGCGTAGAGCCTGTACAGGGGGCACAAGAGCAGTACTTC,CSVEPVQGAQEQYF
TRBV29-1,.,TRBJ2-7,.,TGCAGCGGATCCGCGGGAACGACCTACGAGCAGTACTTC,CSGSAGTTYEQYF
TRBV3-1,.,TRBJ2-1,.,TGTGCCAGCAGCTTGACAACGCGATACAGCAATGAGCAGTTCTTC,CASSLTTRYSNEQFF
TRBV27,.,TRBJ2-5,.,TGTGCCAGCAGATCCGGGAGTTTCGTAGGGACCCAGTACTTC,CASRSGSFVGTQYF
TRBV11-2,.,TRBJ2-7,TRBD2,TGTGCCAGCACCTCGGGTAGCGGGACCCTCTACGAGCAGTACTTC,CASTSGSGTLYEQYF
TRBV24-1,.,TRBJ2-1,.,TGTGCCACCAGTGATCCACCCTTTAATGAGCAGTTCTTC,CATSDPPFNEQFF
TRBV7-2,.,TRBJ2-1,TRBD2,TGTGCCAGCAGCTTACTAGCGGGCCCCTACAATGAGCAGTTCTTC,CASSLLAGPYNEQFF
TRBV2,.,TRBJ2-1,TRBD1,TGTGCCAGCAGTGACGGGACAGGCAGCTCCTACGAGCAGTTCTTC,CASSDGTGSSYEQFF
TRBV7-9,many,TRBJ2-7,.,TGTGCCAGCAGCTTAGGGCCAAACGAGCAGTACTTC,CASSLGPNEQYF
TRBV4-3,.,TRBJ2-3,.,TGCGCCAGCAGCCGGCAGAGTGATAGCACAGATACGCAGTATTTT,CASSRQSDSTDTQYF
TRBV28,.,TRBJ2-7,.,TGTGCCAGCAGTTCCACCCCCACAGGCTCCGAGCAGTACTTC,CASSSTPTGSEQYF
TRBV9,.,TRBJ2-7,TRBD2,TGTGCCAGCAGCCTAGTCCCTATCGGTAGCGGGAGCTCCTACAATGAGCAGTACTTC,CASSLVPIGSGSSYNEQYF
TRBV2,.,TRBJ1-2,.,TGTGCCAGCGGGGGACGTCCACCTAACTATGGCTACACCTTC,CASGGRPPNYGYTF
TRBV12-3/TRBV12-4,.,TRBJ2-7,.,TGTGCCAGCAGTTTAGTAGGGCGGGGCCACTCCTACGAGCAGTACTTC,CASSLVGRGHSYEQYF
TRBV20-1,few,TRBJ1-5,TRBD1,TGCAGTTCAGAAGGAACAGGGGACAATCAGCCCCAGCATTTT,CSSEGTGDNQPQHF
TRBV3-1,once,TRBJ1-5,.,TGTGCCAGCAGCCAAGATATAGGCAATCAGCCCCAGCATTTT,CASSQDIGNQPQHF
TRBV7-9,few,TRBJ2-4,.,TGTGCCAGCAGCTTACCCGGGACGGGAGAAAACATTCAGTACTTC,CASSLPGTGENIQYF
TRBV30,few,TRBJ2-3,TRBD2,TGTGCCTGGGCAACTAGCGGGAGGTTAGATACGCAGTATTTT,CAWATSGRLDTQYF